The 27 T cell receptor beta chains given below trace back to one sample, sequenced in a study of cytomegalovirus exposure and HLA in healthy donors. Amplification used 60 Vbeta primers and 13 Jbeta primers. Produced via immunoSEQ multiplex PCR; TCRdb's table is partial and in-frame only. Among 100,000 to 150,000 clones, 80% were seen once, and the ten largest hold 1%. The sequenced sample consisted of PBMCs. The receptors here all came from a man in his forties in good health and CMV-seronegative.

The sample holds one count of this clone. The V gene is TRBV28, the J gene TRBJ2-1; D is perhaps TRBD2 (6 bases). This CDR3 is built from 16 residues. V was pared by 6 bases and J by 9 bases, with 24 bases between. Germline V gives CDR1 MDHEN, CDR2 SYDVKM. The CDR3 nucleotides are TGTGCCAGCAGAATAAGAGGGCTAGCGCTATCGGCTGAGCAGTTCTTC. Translation gives CASRIRGLALSAEQFF.

V gene TRBV4-2 combines with J gene TRBJ1-2; 8 bases align to TRBD1. Germline values: CDR1 LGHNA, CDR2 YNFKEQ. Trimming cost V 0 bases and J 4 bases; bases outside gene matches: 13. The CDR3 contains 18 residues. The CDR3 here is CASSQDGAGGDGIYGYTF. CDR3 DNA sequence: TGTGCCAGCAGCCAAGATGGGGCAGGGGGCGATGGGATCTATGGCTACACCTTC.

This chain connects TRBV6-5 to TRBJ2-7; TRBD1 agrees at 8 bases. Germline trimming cut 5 bases from V and 4 bases from J; bases unmatched to any gene: 4. The CDR3 extends over 13 amino acids. Germline V gene sequence: CDR1 MNHEY, CDR2 SVGAGI. The CDR3 DNA follows: TGTGCCAGCAGTCGACAGGGGAATTACGAGCAGTACTTC. This gives the protein CASSRQGNYEQYF.

The rearrangement joins TRBV28 to TRBJ2-4, with 11 nucleotides matching TRBD1. The V gene's germline CDR1 is MDHEN and CDR2 SYDVKM. The CDR3 is 12 amino acids. Trimming took 8 bases from V and 7 from J; bases not matched to a gene: 1. The DNA for the CDR3 is TGTGCCAGCGGGACAGGGGGGAACATTCAGTACTTC. It codes for CASGTGGNIQYF.

A single count supports this clone. The chain carries TRBV6-6 and TRBJ2-7, with a tentative D call TRBD1 (6 bases). Germline values: CDR1 MNHNY, CDR2 SVGAGI (reference sequence). This CDR3 has 13 amino acids. V was trimmed by 0 bases and J by 7 bases, leaving 10 bases between them. The CDR3 loop reads CASSYSRQGEQYF. Written as DNA, the CDR3 is TGTGCCAGCAGTTACTCGCGGCAGGGGGAGCAGTACTTC.

This clone was counted a single time. V and J are TRBV5-1 and TRBJ2-7; 8 positions agree with TRBD2. Germline CDR1 SGHRS, CDR2 YFSETQ. The ends lost 4 bases at V and 4 bases at J; junction bases unmatched: 13. This CDR3 comprises 16 residues. The CDR3 reads CASSRGGSGDQYEQYF. As DNA, the CDR3 is TGCGCCAGCAGCCGGGGGGGTAGCGGGGACCAATACGAGCAGTACTTC.

This clone showed up just a few times. J is TRBJ1-4 and V is TRBV27, with D uncertain. The CDR3 contains 16 residues. Between the trimmed V and J ends, which lost 3 bases and 3 bases, there was a span of 14 bases. Germline V gene lookup returns CDR1 MNHEY and CDR2 SMNVEV (reference sequence). CDR3: CASSLGGSDPNEKLFF. CDR3 coding DNA: TGTGCCAGCAGTTTGGGTGGGAGCGACCCTAATGAAAAACTGTTTTTT. Drawing the rest from reference TRBV27 and TRBJ1-4, the complete variable domain is EAQVTQNPRYLITVTGKKLTVTCSQNMNHEYMSWYRQDPGLGLRQIYYSMNVEVTDKGDVPEGYKVSRKEKRNFPLILESPSPNQTSLYFCASSLGGSDPNEKLFFGSGTQLSVL.

This chain joins TRBV6-9 and TRBJ2-7; the D is unclear. The CDR3 sequence is 13 residues long. Trimming left V 10 bases short and J 5 bases short, with 18 bases between. Germline CDR1 reads MNHGY; CDR2 reads SVAAGI. CDR3 region: CAKPARGKDEQYF. The CDR3 region has the DNA TGTGCCAAGCCCGCTAGAGGTAAAGACGAGCAGTACTTC.

The gene calls are TRBV5-1 and TRBJ2-5; TRBD1 might be the D (6 bases). The V gene's germline CDR1 is SGHRS and CDR2 YFSETQ. Trimming pared 4 bases from V and 1 base from J, leaving 11 bases between. CDR3 size: 14 residues. The CDR3 is CASSQDRSQETQYF. Here the CDR3 DNA reads TGCGCCAGCAGCCAGGACAGAAGCCAAGAGACCCAGTACTTC.

The chain has TRBV19 and TRBJ1-5, with TRBD1 as a possible D gene (5 bases). Germline assignment: CDR1 LNHDA and CDR2 SQIVND (reference sequence). The CDR3 extends over 17 amino acids. Deletions cut 5 bases from V and 3 bases from J, with 20 bases between. The CDR3, as DNA: TGTGCCAGTAGTTTAAAGGGGTCGGCAGGCATCAATCAGCCCCAGCATTTT. Residues: CASSLKGSAGINQPQHF.

The genes are TRBV6-5 and TRBJ2-7; perhaps TRBD2 as D (5 bases). The V end lost 0 bases, the J end lost 0 bases, and 9 bases lay between the germline ends. Germline V lookup: CDR1 MNHEY, CDR2 SVGAGI. There are 15 residues in the CDR3. The CDR3 sequence: CASSYSVAGSYEQYF. DNA of the CDR3: TGTGCCAGCAGTTACTCGGTGGCGGGCTCCTACGAGCAGTACTTC.

This chain uses TRBV29-1 with TRBJ2-1; D possibly corresponds to TRBD2 (6 bases). The V gene lost 3 bases and the J gene lost 1 base, with 10 bases spanning the gap. Germline CDR1 is SQVTM and CDR2 is ANQGSEA. CDR3 length: 14 residues. The CDR3 protein is CSVESSESYNEQFF. Written as DNA, the CDR3 is TGCAGCGTTGAGTCTAGCGAATCCTACAATGAGCAGTTCTTC.

The rearrangement uses TRBV5-1 and TRBJ2-1; 8 bases are shared with TRBD2. This CDR3 is built from 15 residues. V was pared by 0 bases and J by 8 bases, with 7 bases of the junction left unmatched. The germline CDR1 and CDR2 sequences are SGHRS and YFSETQ. The CDR3 protein is CASSLGSGSLYEQFF. In DNA, the CDR3 is TGCGCCAGCAGCTTGGGGAGCGGGAGCCTCTATGAGCAGTTCTTC.

In this sample, this clone turned up a few times. The gene calls are TRBV28 and TRBJ1-1, with D unclear. Trimming stripped 1 base from V and 0 bases from J, with 12 bases between. CDR1 MDHEN and CDR2 SYDVKM come from the germline V gene. This CDR3 spans 16 amino acids. CDR3 in amino acids: CASSLLADSMNTEAFF. The CDR3 DNA follows: TGTGCCAGCAGTTTATTGGCCGATTCCATGAACACTGAAGCTTTCTTT.

The V call is TRBV7-9, the J call TRBJ2-3; 7 nucleotides match TRBD2. This CDR3 is built from 15 residues. The V gene end was trimmed by 5 bases and the J gene end by 4 bases; junction bases not matched to a gene: 9. Looked up from germline, CDR1 is SEHNR and CDR2 is FQNEAQ (reference sequence). CDR3 in DNA: TGTGCCAGCAGCATGTCTGGCGGGAGTGCAGATACGCAGTATTTT. Translation: CASSMSGGSADTQYF.

CDR3 protein: CASSQGISGEYNEQFF. Here the CDR3 DNA reads TGTGCCAGCAGCCAAGGAATTAGCGGAGAATACAATGAGCAGTTCTTC. The chain uses TRBV4-2 and TRBJ2-1; TRBD2 might be the D (6 bases). The CDR3 spans 16 residues. The V end lost 1 base, the J end lost 4 bases, and 14 bases lay between the germline ends. The germline CDR1 and CDR2 sequences are LGHNA and YNFKEQ.

The gene calls are TRBV6-1 and TRBJ2-3; 8 nucleotides align to TRBD2. This CDR3 spans 14 amino acids. In germline, CDR1 is MNHNS, CDR2 SASEGT. Germline trimming cut 10 bases from V and 3 bases from J; bases unmatched to any gene: 9. The CDR3 is CATSPGGWTDTQYF. CDR3 nucleotides: TGTGCCACTTCCCCGGGGGGGTGGACAGATACGCAGTATTTT.

V usage is TRBV6-1 and J usage is TRBJ1-1; D is unclear. The germline CDR1 and CDR2 sequences are MNHNS and SASEGT. There are 14 residues in the CDR3. V lost 3 bases to trimming and J lost 1 base, with 9 bases between them. The CDR3, as DNA: TGTGCCAGCAGTGATGACCTAGGGAACACTGAAGCTTTCTTT. Translation gives CASSDDLGNTEAFF.

In its sample, this clone was seen once. The chain links TRBV5-4 to TRBJ2-5, with D maybe TRBD1 (6 bases). The CDR3 is 15 amino acids. CDR1 is SGHNT, CDR2 YYREEE, per germline (reference sequence). Trimming shortened V by 1 base and J by 5 bases, and 15 bases separated the two germline ends. CDR3 loop: CASSLQQGMGETQYF. Here the CDR3 DNA reads TGTGCCAGCAGCTTGCAGCAGGGGATGGGGGAGACCCAGTACTTC.

V usage is TRBV9 and J usage is TRBJ2-7; TRBD1 matches 8 bases. V shed 1 base, J shed 4 bases, and the junction held 7 bases outside the gene matches. CDR1 and CDR2 from the germline V gene are SGDLS and YYNGEE. The CDR3 has 15 residues. CDR3 loop: CASSVNPGGAYEQYF. Here the CDR3 DNA reads TGTGCCAGCAGCGTAAATCCAGGGGGCGCGTACGAGCAGTACTTC.

The chain carries TRBV11-2 and TRBJ2-5; TRBD2 aligns across 8 bases. The germline V gene encodes CDR1 SGHAT and CDR2 FQNNGV. The CDR3 totals 16 residues. Trimming cost V 1 base and J 0 bases; bases outside gene matches: 4. The CDR3 DNA sequence: TGTGCCAGCAGCTTAGTTAGCGGGGCGTACCAAGAGACCCAGTACTTC. It is translated as CASSLVSGAYQETQYF.

The V gene is TRBV5-1, the J gene TRBJ2-3; TRBD1 matches 7 bases. Germline V gene sequence: CDR1 SGHRS, CDR2 YFSETQ. The CDR3 has 13 residues. V gave up 2 bases and J gave up 9 bases; unmatched junction bases: 6. The DNA of the CDR3 is TGCGCCAGCAGCTTAAAAACAGGGGTCACGCAGTATTTT. Translating gives CASSLKTGVTQYF.

This clone has only a few counts. The chain joins TRBV7-3 to TRBJ1-1; D gene uncertain. Trimming shortened V by 5 bases and J by 3 bases, and 13 bases separated the two germline ends. CDR1 and CDR2 (germline): SGHTA, FQGTGA. The CDR3 is made up of 14 amino acids. Here the CDR3 DNA reads TGTGCCAGCAGCCCCCGGGTCGGGGACACTGAAGCTTTCTTT. Protein product: CASSPRVGDTEAFF.

J is TRBJ2-7 and V is TRBV5-6; TRBD1 is a possible D gene (6 bases). CDR3 length: 15 residues. CDR1 SGHDT and CDR2 YYEEEE come from the germline V gene. The germline V and J ends were trimmed by 2 bases and 0 bases, with 12 bases remaining between them. This CDR3 reads CASSFTGTSSYEQYF. CDR3 nucleotide sequence: TGTGCCAGCAGCTTCACCGGGACAAGCTCCTACGAGCAGTACTTC.

The rearrangement joins TRBV18 to TRBJ1-5; D remains unclear. Germline lookup yields CDR1 KGHSH and CDR2 LQKENI. This CDR3 is 15 amino acids long. V gave up 4 bases and J gave up 2 bases, with 12 bases separating them. The CDR3 sequence: CASSRLEGGNQPQHF. CDR3 sequence (DNA): TGTGCCAGCTCACGTTTAGAGGGTGGCAATCAGCCCCAGCATTTT.

The chain joins TRBV7-3 to TRBJ2-1, with 10 bases lining up with TRBD1. Trimming cost V 5 bases and J 9 bases; bases outside gene matches: 4. Germline values: CDR1 SGHTA, CDR2 FQGTGA. CDR3 length: 13 residues. CDR3 sequence (DNA): TGTGCCAGCAGCCCCAGGACAGGGGGTGAGCAGTTCTTC. This codes for CASSPRTGGEQFF.

The J gene is TRBJ2-1, the V gene TRBV29-1, with 7 bases fitting TRBD2. V was pared by 1 base and J by 8 bases, with 14 bases of the junction left unmatched. CDR1 SQVTM and CDR2 ANQGSEA come from the germline V gene. The length of the CDR3 is 16 residues. The CDR3 is CSVEGGLGGSGDEQFF. The CDR3, as DNA: TGCAGCGTTGAAGGTGGCCTGGGCGGGAGTGGGGATGAGCAGTTCTTC.